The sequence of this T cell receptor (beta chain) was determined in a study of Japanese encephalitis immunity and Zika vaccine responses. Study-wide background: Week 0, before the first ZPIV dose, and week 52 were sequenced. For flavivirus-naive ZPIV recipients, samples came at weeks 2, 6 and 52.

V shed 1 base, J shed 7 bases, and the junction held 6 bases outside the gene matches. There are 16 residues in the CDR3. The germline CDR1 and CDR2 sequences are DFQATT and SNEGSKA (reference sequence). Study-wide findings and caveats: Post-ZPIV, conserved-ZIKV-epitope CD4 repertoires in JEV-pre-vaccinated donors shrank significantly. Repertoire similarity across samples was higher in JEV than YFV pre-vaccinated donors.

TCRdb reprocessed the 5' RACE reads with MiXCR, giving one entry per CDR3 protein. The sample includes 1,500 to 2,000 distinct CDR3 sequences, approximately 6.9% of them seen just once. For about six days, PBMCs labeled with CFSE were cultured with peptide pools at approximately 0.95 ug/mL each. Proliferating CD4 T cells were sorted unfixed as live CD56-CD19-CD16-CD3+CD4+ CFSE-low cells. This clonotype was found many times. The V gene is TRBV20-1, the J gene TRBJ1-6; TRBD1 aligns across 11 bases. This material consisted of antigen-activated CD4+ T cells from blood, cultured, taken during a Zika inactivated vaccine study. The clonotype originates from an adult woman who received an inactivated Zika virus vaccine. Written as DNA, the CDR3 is TGCAGTGCTAGAGTGGGGGACAGGGGGTTCAATTCACCCCTCCACTTT. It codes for CSARVGDRGFNSPLHF.